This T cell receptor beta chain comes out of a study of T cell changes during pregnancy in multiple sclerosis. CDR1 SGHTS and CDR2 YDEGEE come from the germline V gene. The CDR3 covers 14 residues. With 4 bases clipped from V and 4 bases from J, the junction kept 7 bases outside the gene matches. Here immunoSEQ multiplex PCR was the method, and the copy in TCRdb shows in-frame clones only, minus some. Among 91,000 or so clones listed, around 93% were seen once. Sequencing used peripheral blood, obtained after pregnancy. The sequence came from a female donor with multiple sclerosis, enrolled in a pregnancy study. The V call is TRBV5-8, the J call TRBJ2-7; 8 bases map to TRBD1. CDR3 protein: CASSPADRDYEQYF. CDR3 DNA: TGTGCCAGCAGCCCAGCGGACAGGGATTACGAGCAGTACTTC.